Given below is one TCR beta chain in context. No antigen is known for it. The data were obtained in a study of cytomegalovirus exposure and HLA in healthy donors. Overall study context: Most genotyped donors, about four fifths of more than 300, had Caucasian-associated genetic ancestry. General study results and limits: Across HLA loci, a later analysis found differing TCR association rates, with DRB1 most and HLA-C fewest. The likely origin of a cluster of highly shared sequence variants was a sequencing artifact. A prior analysis recorded that most TCR beta V segments were productive about 90% or about 30% of the time.

CDR1 and CDR2 from the germline V gene are SGHRS and YFSETQ. V was pared by 7 bases and J by 6 bases, with 8 bases of the junction left unmatched. The CDR3 contains 14 residues. 60 Vbeta and 13 Jbeta primers were used in PCR. Sequenced by immunoSEQ multiplex PCR; TCRdb stores in-frame clones only, minus some. The sample carries 150,000 or so clones, around 80% recorded once. This sequence joins TRBV5-1 and TRBJ2-1; 9 positions agree with TRBD2. Sequencing was done on a sample of PBMCs. The source of this sequence is a woman aged 50 to 60 in good health and CMV-seropositive. The CDR3: CASREVSGSNEQFF. In DNA form, the CDR3 reads TGCGCCAGCCGGGAGGTTAGCGGGAGCAATGAGCAGTTCTTC.